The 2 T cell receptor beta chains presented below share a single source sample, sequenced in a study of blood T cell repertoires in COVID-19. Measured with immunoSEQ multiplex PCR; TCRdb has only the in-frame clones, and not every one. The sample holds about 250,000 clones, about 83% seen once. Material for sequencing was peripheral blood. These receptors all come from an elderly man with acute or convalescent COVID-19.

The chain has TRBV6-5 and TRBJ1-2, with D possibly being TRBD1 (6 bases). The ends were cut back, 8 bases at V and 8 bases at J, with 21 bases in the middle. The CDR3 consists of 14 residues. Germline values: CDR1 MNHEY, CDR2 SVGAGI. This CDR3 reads CASSRDNGTPGYTF. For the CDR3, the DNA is TGTGCCAGCTCCCGGGACAACGGGACCCCGGGCTACACCTTC.

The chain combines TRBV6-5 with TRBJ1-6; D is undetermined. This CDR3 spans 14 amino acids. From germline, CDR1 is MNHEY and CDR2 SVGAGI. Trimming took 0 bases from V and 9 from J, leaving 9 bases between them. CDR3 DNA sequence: TGTGCCAGCAGTTACTCGTTCGGGAGTTCACCCCTCCACTTT. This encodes CASSYSFGSSPLHF.